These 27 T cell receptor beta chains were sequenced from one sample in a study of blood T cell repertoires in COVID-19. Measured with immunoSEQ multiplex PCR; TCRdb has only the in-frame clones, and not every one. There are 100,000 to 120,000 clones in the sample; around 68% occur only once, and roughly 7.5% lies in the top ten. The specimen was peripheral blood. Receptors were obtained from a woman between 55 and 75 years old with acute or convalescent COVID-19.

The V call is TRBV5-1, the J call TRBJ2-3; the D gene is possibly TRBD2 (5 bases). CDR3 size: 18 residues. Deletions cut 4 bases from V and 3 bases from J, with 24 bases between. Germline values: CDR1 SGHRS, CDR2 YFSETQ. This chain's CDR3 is CASSPGGLPSGRTDTQYF. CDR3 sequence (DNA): TGCGCCAGCAGCCCCGGCGGTTTACCCAGCGGTCGGACAGATACGCAGTATTTT.

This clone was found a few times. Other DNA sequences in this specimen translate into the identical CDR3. The CDR3 spells CASSPGQGNSPLHF. The CDR3 DNA reads TGCGCCAGCAGCCCTGGACAGGGAAATTCACCCCTCCACTTT. The J gene is TRBJ1-6, the V gene TRBV5-1, with 8 positions matching TRBD1. The trim removed 4 bases at V and 7 bases at J, leaving 4 bases unmatched. Germline CDR1 and CDR2: SGHRS and YFSETQ. The CDR3 covers 14 residues.

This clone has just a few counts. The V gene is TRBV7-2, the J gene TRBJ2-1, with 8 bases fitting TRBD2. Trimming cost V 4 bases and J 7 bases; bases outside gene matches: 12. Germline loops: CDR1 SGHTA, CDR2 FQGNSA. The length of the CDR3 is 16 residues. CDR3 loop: CASSSIGVAGMNEQFF. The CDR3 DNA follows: TGTGCCAGCAGCTCGATCGGGGTAGCGGGGATGAATGAGCAGTTCTTC.

CDR3 nucleotide sequence: TGTGCCAGTAGTCTTATCGGGTTCAAGGATGGCTACACCTTC. Translating gives CASSLIGFKDGYTF. The chain has TRBV19 and TRBJ1-2, with no clear D. V was trimmed by 5 bases and J by 6 bases, leaving 16 bases between them. This CDR3 comprises 14 residues. CDR1 LNHDA and CDR2 SQIVND come from the germline V gene (reference sequence).

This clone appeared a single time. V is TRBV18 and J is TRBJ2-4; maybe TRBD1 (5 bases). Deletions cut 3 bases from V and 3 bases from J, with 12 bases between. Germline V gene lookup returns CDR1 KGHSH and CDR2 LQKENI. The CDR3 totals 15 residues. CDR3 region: CASSPGAGNKNIQYF. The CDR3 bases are TGTGCCAGCTCACCTGGGGCTGGGAACAAAAACATTCAGTACTTC. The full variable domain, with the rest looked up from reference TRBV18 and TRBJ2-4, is NAGVMQNPRHLVRRRGQEARLRCSPMKGHSHVYWYRQLPEEGLKFMVYLQKENIIDESGMPKERFSAEFPKEGPSILRIQQVVRGDSAAYFCASSPGAGNKNIQYFGAGTRLSVL.

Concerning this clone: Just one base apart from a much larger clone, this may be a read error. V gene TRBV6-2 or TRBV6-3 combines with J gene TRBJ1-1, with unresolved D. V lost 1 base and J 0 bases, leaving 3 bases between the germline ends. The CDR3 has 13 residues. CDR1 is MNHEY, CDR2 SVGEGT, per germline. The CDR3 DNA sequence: TGTGCCAGCAGTTACTGGCTGAACACTGAAGCTTTCTTT. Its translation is CASSYWLNTEAFF.

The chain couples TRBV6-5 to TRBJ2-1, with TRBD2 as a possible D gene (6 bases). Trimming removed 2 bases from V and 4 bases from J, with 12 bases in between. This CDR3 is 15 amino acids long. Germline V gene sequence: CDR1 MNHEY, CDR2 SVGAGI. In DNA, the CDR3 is TGTGCCAGCAGTTACAATAGCGGACCATACAATGAGCAGTTCTTC. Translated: CASSYNSGPYNEQFF.

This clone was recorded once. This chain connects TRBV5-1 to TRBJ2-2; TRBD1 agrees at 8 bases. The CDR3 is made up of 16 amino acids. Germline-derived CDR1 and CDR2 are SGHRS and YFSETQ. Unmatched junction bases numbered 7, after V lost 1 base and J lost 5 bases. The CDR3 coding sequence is TGCGCCAGCAGCTTGCAGGGGGCCGGATTTACCGGGGAGCTGTTTTTT. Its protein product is CASSLQGAGFTGELFF.

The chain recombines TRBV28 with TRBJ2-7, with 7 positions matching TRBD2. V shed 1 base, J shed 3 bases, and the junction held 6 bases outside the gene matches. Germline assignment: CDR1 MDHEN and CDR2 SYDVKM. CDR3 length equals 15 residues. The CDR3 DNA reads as TGTGCCAGCAGTTTATATAGGGACTATTACTACGAGCAGTACTTC. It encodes CASSLYRDYYYEQYF.

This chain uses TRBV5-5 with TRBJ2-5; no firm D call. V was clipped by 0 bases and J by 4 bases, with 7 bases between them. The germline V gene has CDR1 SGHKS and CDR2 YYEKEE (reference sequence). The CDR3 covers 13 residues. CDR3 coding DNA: TGTGCCAGCAGCTTGGCCAGTTCAGAGACCCAGTACTTC. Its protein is CASSLASSETQYF.

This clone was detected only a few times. The CDR3 coding sequence is TGCGCCAGCAGCATTACGACAGACTACGAGCAGTACTTC. Amino acid sequence: CASSITTDYEQYF. The chain combines TRBV5-1 with TRBJ2-7; the D gene is possibly TRBD1 (5 bases). Germline values: CDR1 SGHRS, CDR2 YFSETQ. Between the trimmed V and J ends, which lost 4 bases and 3 bases, there was a span of 11 bases. This CDR3 region has 13 residues. The entire variable domain, with the rest obtained from reference TRBV5-1 and TRBJ2-7, is as follows: KAGVTQTPRYLIKTRGQQVTLSCSPISGHRSVSWYQQTPGQGLQFLFEYFSETQRNKGNFPGRFSGRQFSNSRSEMNVSTLELGDSALYLCASSITTDYEQYFGPGTRLTVT.

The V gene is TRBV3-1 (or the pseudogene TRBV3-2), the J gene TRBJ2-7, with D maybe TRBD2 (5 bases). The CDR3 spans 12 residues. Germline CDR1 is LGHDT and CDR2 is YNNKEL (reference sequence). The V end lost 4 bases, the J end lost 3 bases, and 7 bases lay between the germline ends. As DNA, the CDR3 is TGTGCCAGCAGCCGCCGGGACTACGAGCAGTACTTC. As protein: CASSRRDYEQYF.

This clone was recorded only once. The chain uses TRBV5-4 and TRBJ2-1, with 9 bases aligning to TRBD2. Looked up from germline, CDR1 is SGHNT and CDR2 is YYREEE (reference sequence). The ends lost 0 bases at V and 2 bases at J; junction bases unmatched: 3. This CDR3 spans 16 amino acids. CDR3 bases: TGTGCCAGCAGCTTGGGGTCTAGCGGGGCCTACAATGAGCAGTTCTTC. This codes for CASSLGSSGAYNEQFF.

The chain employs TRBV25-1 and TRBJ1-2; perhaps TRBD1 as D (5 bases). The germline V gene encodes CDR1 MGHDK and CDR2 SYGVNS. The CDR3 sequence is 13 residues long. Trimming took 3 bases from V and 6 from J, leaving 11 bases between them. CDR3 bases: TGTGCCAGCAGTGATGGGGGGGTTGATGGCTACACCTTC. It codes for CASSDGGVDGYTF.

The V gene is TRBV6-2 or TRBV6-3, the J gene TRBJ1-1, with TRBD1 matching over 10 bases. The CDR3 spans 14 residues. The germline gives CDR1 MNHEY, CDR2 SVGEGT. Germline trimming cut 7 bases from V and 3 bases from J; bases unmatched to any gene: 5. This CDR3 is CASTPGQGDTEAFF. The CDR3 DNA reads TGTGCCAGCACCCCCGGACAGGGGGACACTGAAGCTTTCTTT.

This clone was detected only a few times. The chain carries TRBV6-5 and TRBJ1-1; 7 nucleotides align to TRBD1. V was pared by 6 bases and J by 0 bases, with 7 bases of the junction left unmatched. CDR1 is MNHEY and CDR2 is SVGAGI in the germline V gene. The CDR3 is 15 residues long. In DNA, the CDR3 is TGTGCCAGCAGCACCGACAGGGTGGTGAACACTGAAGCTTTCTTT. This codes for CASSTDRVVNTEAFF.

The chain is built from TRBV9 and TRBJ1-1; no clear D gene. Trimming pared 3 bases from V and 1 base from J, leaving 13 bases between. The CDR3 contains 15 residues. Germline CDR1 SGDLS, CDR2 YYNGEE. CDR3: CASSAPETRNTEAFF. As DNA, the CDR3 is TGTGCCAGCAGCGCCCCCGAGACACGGAACACTGAAGCTTTCTTT.

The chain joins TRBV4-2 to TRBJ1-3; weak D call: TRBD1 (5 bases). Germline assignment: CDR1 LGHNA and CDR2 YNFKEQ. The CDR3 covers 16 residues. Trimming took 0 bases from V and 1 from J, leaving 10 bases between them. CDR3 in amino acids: CASSQEGAGSGNTIYF. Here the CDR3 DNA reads TGTGCCAGCAGCCAAGAGGGTGCAGGGTCTGGAAACACCATATATTTT.

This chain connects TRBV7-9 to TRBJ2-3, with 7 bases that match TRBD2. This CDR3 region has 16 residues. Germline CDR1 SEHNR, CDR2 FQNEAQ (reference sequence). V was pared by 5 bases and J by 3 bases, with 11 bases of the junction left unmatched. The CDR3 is CASSPRDYQLTDTQYF. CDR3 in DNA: TGTGCCAGCAGCCCCCGGGACTACCAACTAACAGATACGCAGTATTTT. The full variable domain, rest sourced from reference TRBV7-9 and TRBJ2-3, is DTGVSQNPRHKITKRGQNVTFRCDPISEHNRLYWYRQTLGQGPEFLTYFQNEAQLEKSRLLSDRFSAERPKGSFSTLEIQRTEQGDSAMYLCASSPRDYQLTDTQYFGPGTRLTVL.

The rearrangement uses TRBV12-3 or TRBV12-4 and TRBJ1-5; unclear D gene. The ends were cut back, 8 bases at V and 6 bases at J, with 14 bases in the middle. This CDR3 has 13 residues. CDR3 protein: CASSRAAGQPQHF. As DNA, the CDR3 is TGTGCCAGCTCGAGGGCGGCGGGTCAGCCCCAGCATTTT.

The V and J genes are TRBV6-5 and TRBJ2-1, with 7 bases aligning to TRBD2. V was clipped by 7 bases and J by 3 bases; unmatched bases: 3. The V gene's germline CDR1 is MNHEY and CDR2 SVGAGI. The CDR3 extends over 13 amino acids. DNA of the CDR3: TGTGCCAGCATACTAGCGAGCTACAATGAGCAGTTCTTC. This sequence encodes CASILASYNEQFF.

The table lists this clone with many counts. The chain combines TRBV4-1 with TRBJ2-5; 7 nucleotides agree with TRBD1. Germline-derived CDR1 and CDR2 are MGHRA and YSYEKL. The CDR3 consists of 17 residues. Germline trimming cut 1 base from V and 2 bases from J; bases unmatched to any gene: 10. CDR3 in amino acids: CASSQGLSGTVQETQYF. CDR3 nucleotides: TGCGCCAGCAGCCAAGGACTATCTGGGACAGTTCAAGAGACCCAGTACTTC.

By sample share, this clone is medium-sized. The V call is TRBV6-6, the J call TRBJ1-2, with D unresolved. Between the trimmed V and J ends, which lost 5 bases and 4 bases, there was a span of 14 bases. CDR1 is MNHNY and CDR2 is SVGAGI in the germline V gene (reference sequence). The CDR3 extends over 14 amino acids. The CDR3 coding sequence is TGTGCCAGCAGTCCAGGTGGGTCCGGCTATGGCTACACCTTC. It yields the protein CASSPGGSGYGYTF.

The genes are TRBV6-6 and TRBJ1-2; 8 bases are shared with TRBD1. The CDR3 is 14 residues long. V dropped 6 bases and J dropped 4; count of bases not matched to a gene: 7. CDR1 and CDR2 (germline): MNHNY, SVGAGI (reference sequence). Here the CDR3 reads CASRPADRGYGYTF. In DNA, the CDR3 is TGTGCCAGCAGACCAGCTGACAGGGGCTATGGCTACACCTTC.

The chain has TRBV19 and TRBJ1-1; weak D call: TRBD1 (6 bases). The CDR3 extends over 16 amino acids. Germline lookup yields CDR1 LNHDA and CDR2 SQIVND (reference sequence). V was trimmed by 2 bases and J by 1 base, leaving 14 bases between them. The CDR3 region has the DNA TGTGCCAGTAGTATATCGGGGACATTGACGAACACTGAAGCTTTCTTT. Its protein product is CASSISGTLTNTEAFF.

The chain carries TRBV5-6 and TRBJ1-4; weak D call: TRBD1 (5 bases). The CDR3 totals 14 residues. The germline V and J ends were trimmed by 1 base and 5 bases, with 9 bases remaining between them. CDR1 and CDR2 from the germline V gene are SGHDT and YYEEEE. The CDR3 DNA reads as TGTGCCAGCAGCTTGAGGGGTGCAAATGAAAAACTGTTTTTT. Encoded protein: CASSLRGANEKLFF.

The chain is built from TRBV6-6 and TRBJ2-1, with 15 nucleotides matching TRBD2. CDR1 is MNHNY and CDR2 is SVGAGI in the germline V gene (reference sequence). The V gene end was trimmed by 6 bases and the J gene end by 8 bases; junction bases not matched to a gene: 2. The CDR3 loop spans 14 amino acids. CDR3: CASSGTSGRYEQFF. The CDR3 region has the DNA TGTGCCAGCAGCGGGACTAGCGGGAGGTATGAGCAGTTCTTC.